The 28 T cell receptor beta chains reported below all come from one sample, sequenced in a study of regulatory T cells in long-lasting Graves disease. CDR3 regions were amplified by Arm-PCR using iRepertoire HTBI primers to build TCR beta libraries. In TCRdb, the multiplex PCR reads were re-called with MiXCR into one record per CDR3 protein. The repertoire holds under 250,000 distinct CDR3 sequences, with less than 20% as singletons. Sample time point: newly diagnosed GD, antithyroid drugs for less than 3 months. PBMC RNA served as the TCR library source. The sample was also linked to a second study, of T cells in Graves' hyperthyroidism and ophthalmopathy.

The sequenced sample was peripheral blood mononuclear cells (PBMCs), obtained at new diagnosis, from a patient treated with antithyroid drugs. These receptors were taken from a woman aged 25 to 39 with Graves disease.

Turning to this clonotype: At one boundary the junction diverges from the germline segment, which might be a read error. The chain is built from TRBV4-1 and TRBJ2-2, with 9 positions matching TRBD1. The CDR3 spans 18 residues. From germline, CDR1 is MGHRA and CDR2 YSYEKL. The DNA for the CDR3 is TGCGCCAGCAGCCAAGATTTACAGGGGGCACAGAACCCCGGGGAGCTGTTTTTT. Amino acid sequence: CASSQDLQGAQNPGELFF.

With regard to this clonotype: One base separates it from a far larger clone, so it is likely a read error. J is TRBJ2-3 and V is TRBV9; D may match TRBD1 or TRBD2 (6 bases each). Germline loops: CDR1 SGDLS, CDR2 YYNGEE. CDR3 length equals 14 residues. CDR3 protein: CAGSLMGGADTQYF. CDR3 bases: TGTGCCGGCAGCTTGATGGGGGGCGCAGATACGCAGTATTTT. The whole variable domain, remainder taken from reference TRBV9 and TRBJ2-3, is DSGVTQTPKHLITATGQRVTLRCSPRSGDLSVYWYQQSLDQGLQFLIQYYNGEERAKGNILERFSAQQFPDLHSELNLSSLELGDSALYFCAGSLMGGADTQYFGPGTRLTVL.

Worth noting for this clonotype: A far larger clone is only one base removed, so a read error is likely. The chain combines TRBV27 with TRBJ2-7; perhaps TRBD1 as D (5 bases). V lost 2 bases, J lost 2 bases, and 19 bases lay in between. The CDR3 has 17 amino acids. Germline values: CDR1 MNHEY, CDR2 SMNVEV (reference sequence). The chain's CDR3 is CASSLASGAALPYEQYF. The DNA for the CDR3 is TGTGCCAGCAGTTTAGCTAGTGGGGCCGCCCTCCCCTACGAGCAGTACTTC.

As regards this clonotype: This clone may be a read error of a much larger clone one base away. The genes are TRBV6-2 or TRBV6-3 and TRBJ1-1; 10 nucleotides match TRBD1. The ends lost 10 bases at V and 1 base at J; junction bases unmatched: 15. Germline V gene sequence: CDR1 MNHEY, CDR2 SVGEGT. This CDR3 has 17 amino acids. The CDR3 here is CAIKSPGTGVGNTEAFF. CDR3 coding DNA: TGTGCCATCAAATCACCCGGGACAGGGGTCGGGAACACTGAAGCTTTCTTT.

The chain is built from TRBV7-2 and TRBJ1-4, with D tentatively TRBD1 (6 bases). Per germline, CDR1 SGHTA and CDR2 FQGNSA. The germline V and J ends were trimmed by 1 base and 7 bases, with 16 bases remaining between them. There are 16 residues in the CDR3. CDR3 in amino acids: CASSLVGGGRFEKLFF. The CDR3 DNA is TGTGCCAGCAGCTTAGTGGGGGGCGGACGGTTTGAAAAACTGTTTTTT.

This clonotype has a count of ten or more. For the CDR3, the DNA is TGTGCCAGCAGTGAGCCCGGGGGCCCCTACGAGCAGTACTTC. This sequence encodes CASSEPGGPYEQYF. The genes are TRBV2 and TRBJ2-7, with D perhaps assigned TRBD1 or TRBD2 (6 bases each). CDR3 length equals 14 residues. Looked up from germline, CDR1 is SNHLY and CDR2 is FYNNEI. V gave up 3 bases and J gave up 2 bases, with 11 bases separating them.

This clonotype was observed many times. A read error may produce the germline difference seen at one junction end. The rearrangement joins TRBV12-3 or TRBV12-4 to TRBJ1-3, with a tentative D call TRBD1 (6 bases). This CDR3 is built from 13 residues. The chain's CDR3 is CASSLGQGNTIYF. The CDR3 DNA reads TGTGCCAGCAGCTTAGGACAGGGAAACACCATATATTTT.

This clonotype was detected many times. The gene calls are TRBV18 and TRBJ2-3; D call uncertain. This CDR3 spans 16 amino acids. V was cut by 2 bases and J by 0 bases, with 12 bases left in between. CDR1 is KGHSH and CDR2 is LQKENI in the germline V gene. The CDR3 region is CASSPVARTSTDTQYF. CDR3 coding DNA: TGTGCCAGCTCACCAGTCGCGCGTACTAGCACAGATACGCAGTATTTT. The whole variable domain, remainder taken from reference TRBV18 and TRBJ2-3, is NAGVMQNPRHLVRRRGQEARLRCSPMKGHSHVYWYRQLPEEGLKFMVYLQKENIIDESGMPKERFSAEFPKEGPSILRIQQVVRGDSAAYFCASSPVARTSTDTQYFGPGTRLTVL.

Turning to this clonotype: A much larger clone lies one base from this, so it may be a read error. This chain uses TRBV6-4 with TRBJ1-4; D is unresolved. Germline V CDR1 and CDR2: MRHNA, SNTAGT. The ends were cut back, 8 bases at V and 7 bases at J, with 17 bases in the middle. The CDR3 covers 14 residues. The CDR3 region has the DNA TGTGCCAGCGGCCCGCCGGGAGGGAGTGAAAAACTGTTTTTT. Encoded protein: CASGPPGGSEKLFF.

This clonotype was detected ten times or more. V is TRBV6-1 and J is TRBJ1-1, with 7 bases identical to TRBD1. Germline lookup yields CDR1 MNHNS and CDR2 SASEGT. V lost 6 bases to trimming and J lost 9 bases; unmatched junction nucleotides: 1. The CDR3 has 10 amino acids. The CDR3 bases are TGTGCCAGCAGCAGGGGGAAAGCTTTCTTT. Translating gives CASSRGKAFF.

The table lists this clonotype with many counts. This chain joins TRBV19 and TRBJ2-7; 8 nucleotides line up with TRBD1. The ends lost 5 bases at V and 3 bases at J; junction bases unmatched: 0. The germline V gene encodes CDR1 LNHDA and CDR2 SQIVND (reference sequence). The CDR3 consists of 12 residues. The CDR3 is CASSDRGYEQYF. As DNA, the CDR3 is TGTGCCAGTAGTGACAGGGGCTACGAGCAGTACTTC.

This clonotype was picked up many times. The CDR3 reads CASSPKVGSSYEQYF. The CDR3 coding sequence is TGCGCCAGCAGCCCAAAAGTGGGCAGCTCCTACGAGCAGTACTTC. The genes are TRBV5-1 and TRBJ2-7, with D unclear. From germline, CDR1 is SGHRS and CDR2 YFSETQ. This CDR3 region has 15 residues. The V end lost 4 bases, the J end lost 0 bases, and 14 bases lay between the germline ends.

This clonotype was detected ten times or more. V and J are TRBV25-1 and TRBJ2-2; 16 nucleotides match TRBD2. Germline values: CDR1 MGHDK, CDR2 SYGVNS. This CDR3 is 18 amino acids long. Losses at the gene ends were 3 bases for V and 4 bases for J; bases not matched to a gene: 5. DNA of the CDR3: TGTGCCAGCAGTGACTGGGGACTAGCGGGGGGGTTCACCGGGGAGCTGTTTTTT. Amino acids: CASSDWGLAGGFTGELFF.

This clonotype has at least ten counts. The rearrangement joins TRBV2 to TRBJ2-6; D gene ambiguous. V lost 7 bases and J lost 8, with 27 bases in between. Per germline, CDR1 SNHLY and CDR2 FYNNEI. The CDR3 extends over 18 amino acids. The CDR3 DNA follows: TGTGCCAGCAATCCATCGGTTCTTTGGGCGCGGTCAACCAACGTCCTGACTTTC. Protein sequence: CASNPSVLWARSTNVLTF. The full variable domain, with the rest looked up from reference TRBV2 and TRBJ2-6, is EPEVTQTPSHQVTQMGQEVILRCVPISNHLYFYWYRQILGQKVEFLVSFYNNEISEKSEIFDDQFSVERPDGSNFTLKIRSTKLEDSAMYFCASNPSVLWARSTNVLTFGAGSRLTVL.

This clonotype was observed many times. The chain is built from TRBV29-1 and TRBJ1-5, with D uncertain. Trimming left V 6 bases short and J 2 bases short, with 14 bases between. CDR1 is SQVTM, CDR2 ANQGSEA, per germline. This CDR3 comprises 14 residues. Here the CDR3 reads CSVVIDGGNQPQHF. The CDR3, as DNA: TGCAGCGTCGTCATCGACGGGGGCAATCAGCCCCAGCATTTT.

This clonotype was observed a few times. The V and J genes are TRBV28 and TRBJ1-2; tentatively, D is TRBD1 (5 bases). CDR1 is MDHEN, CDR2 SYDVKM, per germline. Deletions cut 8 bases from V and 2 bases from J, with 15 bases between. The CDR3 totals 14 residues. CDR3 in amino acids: CASESWAGNYGYTF. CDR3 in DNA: TGTGCCAGCGAGTCATGGGCAGGGAACTATGGCTACACCTTC.

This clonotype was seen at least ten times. The CDR3 DNA follows: TGTGCCAGCAGCCAAGGGGGAACCCGGGCTGAAGCTTTCTTT. Protein sequence: CASSQGGTRAEAFF. The chain links TRBV3-1 to TRBJ1-1; no clear D gene. This CDR3 is built from 14 residues. Per germline, CDR1 LGHDT and CDR2 YNNKEL (reference sequence). Deletions cut 1 base from V and 6 bases from J, with 12 bases between.

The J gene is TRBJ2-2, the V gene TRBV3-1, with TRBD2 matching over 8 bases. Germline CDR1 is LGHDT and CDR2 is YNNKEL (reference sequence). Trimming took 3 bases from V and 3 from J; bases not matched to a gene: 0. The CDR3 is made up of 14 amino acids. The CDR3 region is CASSQREDTGELFF. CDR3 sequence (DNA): TGTGCCAGCAGCCAGCGGGAGGACACCGGGGAGCTGTTTTTT.

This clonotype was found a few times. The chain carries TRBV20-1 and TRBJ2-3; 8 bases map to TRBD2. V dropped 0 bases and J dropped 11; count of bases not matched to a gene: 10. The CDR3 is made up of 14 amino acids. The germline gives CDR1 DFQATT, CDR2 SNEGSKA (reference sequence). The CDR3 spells CSARDFSGTRGQYF. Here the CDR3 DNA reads TGCAGTGCTAGAGACTTCTCCGGGACTAGAGGGCAGTATTTT.

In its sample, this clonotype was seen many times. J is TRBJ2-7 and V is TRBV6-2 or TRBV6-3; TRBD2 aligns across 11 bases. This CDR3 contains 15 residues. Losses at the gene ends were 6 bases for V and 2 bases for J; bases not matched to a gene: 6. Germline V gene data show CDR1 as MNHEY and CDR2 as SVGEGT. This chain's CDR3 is CASRTETSGAYEQYF. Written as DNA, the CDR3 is TGTGCCAGCAGGACAGAGACTAGCGGGGCCTACGAGCAGTACTTC.

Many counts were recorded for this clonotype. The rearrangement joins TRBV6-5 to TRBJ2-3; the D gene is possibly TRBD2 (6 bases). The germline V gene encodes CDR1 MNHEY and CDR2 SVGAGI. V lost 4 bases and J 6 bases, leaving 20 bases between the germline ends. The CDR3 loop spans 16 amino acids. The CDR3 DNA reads TGTGCCAGCAGTTCCTCCCGCGGGACGCCGTCCGATACGCAGTATTTT. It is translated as CASSSSRGTPSDTQYF.

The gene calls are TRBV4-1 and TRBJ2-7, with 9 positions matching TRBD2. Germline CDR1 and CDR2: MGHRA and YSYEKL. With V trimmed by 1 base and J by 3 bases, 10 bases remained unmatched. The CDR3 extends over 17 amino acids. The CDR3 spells CASSQGRASGAYYEQYF. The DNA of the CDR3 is TGCGCCAGCAGCCAAGGCCGGGCTAGCGGGGCCTACTACGAGCAGTACTTC.

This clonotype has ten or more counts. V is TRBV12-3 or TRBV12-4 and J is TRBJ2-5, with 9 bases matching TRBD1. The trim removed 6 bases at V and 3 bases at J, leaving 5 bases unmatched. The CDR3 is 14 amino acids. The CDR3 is CASRVGTGKETQYF. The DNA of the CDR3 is TGTGCCAGCAGGGTTGGGACAGGGAAAGAGACCCAGTACTTC.

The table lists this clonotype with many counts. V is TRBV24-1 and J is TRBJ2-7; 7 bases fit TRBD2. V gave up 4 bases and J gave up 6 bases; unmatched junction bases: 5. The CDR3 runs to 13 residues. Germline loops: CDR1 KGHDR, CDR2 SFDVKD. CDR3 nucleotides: TGTGCCACCAGTGACGGGAGGTTTCGCGAGCAGTACTTC. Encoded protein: CATSDGRFREQYF.

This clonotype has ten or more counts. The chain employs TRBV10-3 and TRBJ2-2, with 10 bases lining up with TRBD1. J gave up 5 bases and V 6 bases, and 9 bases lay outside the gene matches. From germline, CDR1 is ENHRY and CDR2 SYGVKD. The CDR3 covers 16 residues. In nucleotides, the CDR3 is TGTGCCATCAGCTCCCCCGGGACAGGGGTAACCGGGGAGCTGTTTTTT. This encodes CAISSPGTGVTGELFF.

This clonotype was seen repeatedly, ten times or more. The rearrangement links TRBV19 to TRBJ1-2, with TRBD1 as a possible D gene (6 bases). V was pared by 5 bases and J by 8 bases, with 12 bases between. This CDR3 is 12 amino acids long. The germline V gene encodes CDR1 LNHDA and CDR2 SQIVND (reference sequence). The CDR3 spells CASSVTGHGYTF. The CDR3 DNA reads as TGTGCCAGTAGTGTCACGGGACACGGCTACACCTTC.

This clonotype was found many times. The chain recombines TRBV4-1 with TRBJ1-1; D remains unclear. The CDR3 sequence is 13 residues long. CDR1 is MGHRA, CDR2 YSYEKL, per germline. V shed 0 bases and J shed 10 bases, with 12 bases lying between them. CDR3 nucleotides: TGCGCCAGCAGCCAAGATACGGAATCTCGAGCTTTCTTT. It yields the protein CASSQDTESRAFF.

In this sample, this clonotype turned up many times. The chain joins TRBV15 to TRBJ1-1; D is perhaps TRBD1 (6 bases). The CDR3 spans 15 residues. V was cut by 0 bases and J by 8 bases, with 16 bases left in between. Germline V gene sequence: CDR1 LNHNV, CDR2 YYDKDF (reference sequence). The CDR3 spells CATSRDRYGGAEAFF. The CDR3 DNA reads TGTGCCACCAGCAGAGATAGGTACGGGGGCGCCGAAGCTTTCTTT.